Listed below are T cell receptor beta chains from one sample, sequenced in a study of T cells generated in artificial thymic organoids. These TCRs' antigens remain unknown. TCRdb independently ran MiXCR on the 5' RACE reads; one entry per CDR3 protein. The sample yields 5,400 or so distinct CDR3 sequences, around a quarter seen once. Input material: naive CD8+ T cells grown in artificial thymic organoids from cord blood stem and progenitor cells. These receptors all stem from a human donor who gave cord blood stem cells for thymic organoid culture, a cardiac surgery patient who gave postnatal thymus, or a blood donor (not recorded which). Both conserved end residues are part of each CDR3. D genes are given only for firm matches. Rows give clone size only sometimes, using once, few, many, or a class for an expanded clone.

v_call	clone_size	d_call	cdr3_length	j_call	cdr3_nt	cdr3_aa
TRBV5-1	medium-sized	TRBD2	16	TRBJ2-4	TGCGCCAGCAGCTTGCCTAGCGGGAGGGTAAGGAACATTCAGTACTTC	CASSLPSGRVRNIQYF
TRBV18	many	.	12	TRBJ1-2	TGTGCCAGCTCACCGGGGTTCCCTGGCTACACCTTC	CASSPGFPGYTF
TRBV4-2	once	.	14	TRBJ2-1	TGTGCCAGCAGCGCCCGGGTCCGGAGGGTTGAGCAGTTCTTC	CASSARVRRVEQFF
TRBV5-1	medium-sized	.	14	TRBJ1-1	TGCGCCAGCAGCCCGGGACATTCCAACACTGAAGCTTTCTTT	CASSPGHSNTEAFF
TRBV18	.	TRBD1	15	TRBJ2-7	TGTGCCAGCTCACCATCGCGACAGGGGGGCTACGAGCAGTACTTC	CASSPSRQGGYEQYF
TRBV7-4	medium-sized	TRBD1	15	TRBJ1-6	TGTGCCAGCACCTCCGGACAGGGGTTAAATTCACCCCTCCACTTT	CASTSGQGLNSPLHF
TRBV12-3/TRBV12-4	.	TRBD2	13	TRBJ2-3	TGTGCCAGCAGTTTCGGGGGGACAGATACGCAGTATTTT	CASSFGGTDTQYF
TRBV7-9	medium-sized	.	15	TRBJ2-2	TGTGCCAGCAGCCTCCGGGACTCTAACACCGGGGAGCTGTTTTTT	CASSLRDSNTGELFF
TRBV4-2	few	TRBD1	14	TRBJ1-2	TGTGCCAGCAGCCCGGGACAGGGGGGCTATGGCTACACCTTC	CASSPGQGGYGYTF
TRBV18	medium-sized	TRBD1	12	TRBJ2-7	TGTGCCAGCTCACGGACAGGGTTCGAGCAGTACTTC	CASSRTGFEQYF
TRBV18	few	.	14	TRBJ1-5	TGTGCCGGCTCGCAATTGTATAGCAATCAGCCCCAGCATTTT	CAGSQLYSNQPQHF
TRBV6-5	.	TRBD1	15	TRBJ2-5	TGTGCCAGCAGGAACTCCAGGGACAGTAAGAGAACCCAGTACTTC	CASRNSRDSKRTQYF
TRBV2	medium-sized	TRBD1	16	TRBJ2-7	TGTGCCAGCAGTGACCCGACAGGGGGCTTTTCCTACGAGCAGTACTTC	CASSDPTGGFSYEQYF
TRBV6-6	.	.	14	TRBJ1-2	TGTGCCAGCAGTTTTAGTCGGGGGGCATATGGCTACACCTTC	CASSFSRGAYGYTF
TRBV24-1	medium-sized	TRBD1	16	TRBJ2-1	TGTGCCACCAGTGTCACGACAGCCAGGGGGTACAATGAGCAGTTCTTC	CATSVTTARGYNEQFF
TRBV5-1	.	.	13	TRBJ1-2	TGCGCCAGCAGCTTCCTAGGGCTCTATGGCTACACCTTC	CASSFLGLYGYTF
TRBV11-2	.	.	14	TRBJ2-3	TGTGCCAGCAGCTTAGTTCTTAGCGCAGGTACGCAGTATTTT	CASSLVLSAGTQYF
TRBV28	medium-sized	.	13	TRBJ2-5	TGTGCCAGCAGTTCCTGGACAATAGAGACCCAGTACTTC	CASSSWTIETQYF
TRBV29-1	medium-sized	.	13	TRBJ2-7	TGCAGCGTGGACTCGGGGAGGTCCTACGAGCAGTACTTC	CSVDSGRSYEQYF
TRBV18	medium-sized	.	19	TRBJ2-5	TGTGCCAGCTCACCACCGGAAAGTTGGCCCCGAGGGTACCAAGAGACCCAGTACTTC	CASSPPESWPRGYQETQYF
TRBV12-3/TRBV12-4	.	.	14	TRBJ2-1	TGTGCCAGCAAGGGGTTTAGCTCCTACAATGAGCAGTTCTTC	CASKGFSSYNEQFF
TRBV5-1	many	TRBD2	12	TRBJ2-3	TGCGCCAGCAGCTTGGGACTAGCGGGAGTGTATTTT	CASSLGLAGVYF
TRBV6-5	medium-sized	TRBD1	15	TRBJ1-6	TGTGCCAGCAGCCAAGGACAGGGGGCTTATTCACCCCTCCACTTT	CASSQGQGAYSPLHF
TRBV5-4	.	TRBD1	12	TRBJ1-2	TGTGCCAGCAGCGAGGGGGCGGGTGACTACACCTTC	CASSEGAGDYTF
TRBV7-9	.	TRBD1	18	TRBJ1-4	TGTGCCAGCAGCCCCCGAGACAGGGGGCGGACAACTAATGAAAAACTGTTTTTT	CASSPRDRGRTTNEKLFF
TRBV6-2/TRBV6-3	.	.	12	TRBJ2-5	TGTGCCAGCAGTTACTCGAGGGAGACCCAGTACTTC	CASSYSRETQYF